Listed below are T cell receptor beta chains from one sample, sequenced in a study of blood T cell repertoires in COVID-19. Using immunoSEQ multiplex PCR, the repertoire was profiled, and TCRdb retains in-frame clones only, with some absent. The table lists fewer than 200,000 clones, over 65% of them singletons. The sequenced material came from peripheral blood. These receptors were obtained from a woman older than 75 with acute or convalescent COVID-19. Both conserved end residues are part of each CDR3. D genes are given only for firm matches. Part of the rows lack a size; the others show once, few, many or a class for expanded clones.

size: NA; D: NA; V: TRBV3-1/TRBV3-2; J: TRBJ1-6; CDR3: CASSQVRQVGSPLHF; DNA: TGTGCCAGCAGCCAAGTTCGGCAGGTTGGTTCACCCCTCCACTTT
size: NA; D: NA; V: TRBV6-5; J: TRBJ2-1; CDR3: CASSPLGEREMEQFF; DNA: TGTGCCAGCAGTCCCCTTGGGGAGAGAGAAATGGAGCAGTTCTTC
size: NA; D: TRBD1; V: TRBV11-3; J: TRBJ2-2; CDR3: CASSNRDRVAPGELFF; DNA: TGTGCCAGCAGCAACCGGGACAGGGTCGCCCCCGGGGAGCTGTTTTTT
size: NA; D: TRBD2; V: TRBV7-6; J: TRBJ2-5; CDR3: CASSSRGVGEETQYF; DNA: TGTGCCAGCAGTTCCCGGGGGGTAGGGGAGGAGACCCAGTACTTC
size: NA; D: NA; V: TRBV29-1; J: TRBJ1-2; CDR3: CSVELGGVNYGYTF; DNA: TGCAGCGTTGAACTCGGGGGGGTTAACTATGGCTACACCTTC
size: NA; D: TRBD1; V: TRBV9; J: TRBJ2-1; CDR3: CASSTTGQGGYNEQFF; DNA: TGTGCCAGCAGCACCACCGGACAGGGGGGCTACAATGAGCAGTTCTTC
size: NA; D: NA; V: TRBV6-2/TRBV6-3; J: TRBJ2-3; CDR3: CASSFGGLVTDTQYF; DNA: TGTGCCAGCAGTTTTGGGGGCTTAGTAACAGATACGCAGTATTTT
size: once; D: TRBD1; V: TRBV7-2; J: TRBJ2-7; CDR3: CASSLGQSSSYEQYF; DNA: TGTGCCAGCAGCTTGGGACAGAGTTCCTCCTACGAGCAGTACTTC
size: once; D: TRBD1; V: TRBV28; J: TRBJ2-5; CDR3: CASSQIAGTGSETQYF; DNA: TGTGCCAGCAGCCAGATTGCCGGGACAGGGTCCGAGACCCAGTACTTC
size: few; D: NA; V: TRBV14; J: TRBJ1-2; CDR3: CASSQNRVGGYTF; DNA: TGTGCCAGCAGCCAAAACAGGGTCGGTGGCTACACCTTC
size: NA; D: NA; V: TRBV10-3; J: TRBJ1-5; CDR3: CAISRSSNQPQHF; DNA: TGTGCCATCAGCCGGAGTAGCAATCAGCCCCAGCATTTT
size: NA; D: TRBD2; V: TRBV28; J: TRBJ2-7; CDR3: CASTTPSGIYEQYF; DNA: TGTGCCAGCACAACCCCTAGCGGGATCTACGAGCAGTACTTC
size: NA; D: TRBD2; V: TRBV28; J: TRBJ2-3; CDR3: CASSFSLAASSTDTQYF; DNA: TGTGCCAGCAGTTTCTCTCTAGCGGCCTCTAGCACAGATACGCAGTATTTT
size: NA; D: TRBD2; V: TRBV18; J: TRBJ2-3; CDR3: CASSPTSAPTDTQYF; DNA: TGTGCCAGCTCCCCGACTAGCGCCCCCACAGATACGCAGTATTTT
size: NA; D: NA; V: TRBV6-5; J: TRBJ1-6; CDR3: CASRLSDSPLHF; DNA: TGTGCCAGCAGACTTTCCGATTCACCCCTCCACTTT
size: NA; D: TRBD2; V: TRBV4-2; J: TRBJ2-3; CDR3: CASSLTAPASGSGDTQYF; DNA: TGTGCCAGCAGCCTCACCGCTCCGGCTAGCGGGAGTGGTGATACGCAGTATTTT
size: once; D: TRBD1; V: TRBV29-1; J: TRBJ2-2; CDR3: CSVGQGAPTGELFF; DNA: TGCAGCGTTGGACAGGGCGCGCCCACCGGGGAGCTGTTTTTT
size: few; D: NA; V: TRBV2; J: TRBJ2-7; CDR3: CASNPTSSYEQYF; DNA: TGTGCCAGCAATCCGACAAGCTCCTACGAGCAGTACTTC
size: NA; D: NA; V: TRBV21-1; J: TRBJ1-6; CDR3: CASSKEGQGRSRNSPLHF; DNA: TGTGCCAGCAGCAAGGAAGGGCAGGGTCGATCACGGAATTCACCCCTCCACTTT
size: NA; D: NA; V: TRBV29-1; J: TRBJ2-5; CDR3: CSVGDWAGANGETQYF; DNA: TGCAGCGTTGGGGATTGGGCAGGGGCTAATGGAGAGACCCAGTACTTC
size: few; D: TRBD1; V: TRBV19; J: TRBJ1-2; CDR3: CASNTPGTARGYTF; DNA: TGTGCCAGTAATACCCCTGGGACAGCGCGTGGCTACACCTTC
size: once; D: TRBD2; V: TRBV3-1/TRBV3-2; J: TRBJ2-5; CDR3: CASDRRRERGRGQETQYF; DNA: TGTGCCAGCGACAGAAGGCGGGAGAGAGGGCGTGGGCAAGAGACCCAGTACTTC
size: few; D: NA; V: TRBV12-3/TRBV12-4; J: TRBJ1-2; CDR3: CASSPLREYGYTF; DNA: TGTGCCAGCAGTCCTCTCCGGGAGTATGGCTACACCTTC
size: NA; D: TRBD2; V: TRBV11-2; J: TRBJ2-1; CDR3: CASSFASGSGEQFF; DNA: TGTGCCAGCAGCTTCGCTAGCGGGAGCGGTGAGCAGTTCTTC
size: NA; D: NA; V: TRBV5-1; J: TRBJ1-1; CDR3: CASSLRPKGQNTEAFF; DNA: TGCGCCAGCAGCTTACGCCCTAAGGGACAGAACACTGAAGCTTTCTTT
size: NA; D: TRBD2; V: TRBV28; J: TRBJ2-2; CDR3: CASTQGLAGVWVAGELFF; DNA: TGTGCCAGCACCCAAGGGCTAGCGGGAGTTTGGGTCGCCGGGGAGCTGTTTTTT
size: few; D: TRBD2; V: TRBV27; J: TRBJ2-5; CDR3: CASSSLIGLAGPQTQYF; DNA: TGTGCCAGCAGTTCACTCATCGGACTAGCGGGACCCCAGACCCAGTACTTC
size: NA; D: NA; V: TRBV19; J: TRBJ1-5; CDR3: CASSIARAYQPQHF; DNA: TGTGCCAGTAGTATAGCCAGGGCCTATCAGCCCCAGCATTTT
size: NA; D: NA; V: TRBV19; J: TRBJ2-7; CDR3: CASTGPGFYEQYF; DNA: TGTGCCAGTACAGGGCCCGGGTTCTACGAGCAGTACTTC
size: NA; D: NA; V: TRBV7-8; J: TRBJ1-1; CDR3: CASSLISGASGTEAFF; DNA: TGTGCCAGCAGCTTAATTTCCGGTGCTTCCGGCACTGAAGCTTTCTTT
size: NA; D: TRBD1; V: TRBV12-3/TRBV12-4; J: TRBJ1-1; CDR3: CASWRQGDTEAFF; DNA: TGTGCCAGTTGGAGACAGGGTGACACTGAAGCTTTCTTT
size: NA; D: TRBD1; V: TRBV29-1; J: TRBJ2-7; CDR3: CSVEVSGRGLSEQYF; DNA: TGCAGCGTTGAAGTCTCCGGCAGGGGGCTGTCCGAGCAGTACTTC
size: few; D: NA; V: TRBV21-1; J: TRBJ2-5; CDR3: CASSKTRAMFQETQYF; DNA: TGTGCCAGCAGCAAAACCAGGGCCATGTTCCAAGAGACCCAGTACTTC
size: few; D: NA; V: TRBV6-5; J: TRBJ1-2; CDR3: CASSYGSESGYGYTF; DNA: TGTGCCAGCAGTTACGGTTCGGAATCGGGCTATGGCTACACCTTC
size: NA; D: TRBD2; V: TRBV28; J: TRBJ2-3; CDR3: CASRGTSGGTDTQYF; DNA: TGTGCCAGCAGAGGGACTAGCGGGGGCACAGATACGCAGTATTTT
size: NA; D: NA; V: TRBV24-1; J: TRBJ2-1; CDR3: CATSSAEASSYNEQFF; DNA: TGTGCCACCAGCTCAGCGGAGGCTAGCTCCTACAATGAGCAGTTCTTC
size: NA; D: NA; V: TRBV29-1; J: TRBJ1-2; CDR3: CSVGQGTDYGYTF; DNA: TGCAGCGTTGGTCAGGGAACGGACTATGGCTACACCTTC
size: NA; D: NA; V: TRBV7-2; J: TRBJ2-3; CDR3: CASSPGHANTDTQYF; DNA: TGTGCCAGCAGTCCTGGGCACGCTAACACAGATACGCAGTATTTT
size: NA; D: TRBD1; V: TRBV18; J: TRBJ2-3; CDR3: CASSRGQVGTDTQYF; DNA: TGTGCCAGCTCTCGGGGACAGGTGGGGACAGATACGCAGTATTTT
size: NA; D: TRBD2; V: TRBV6-5; J: TRBJ2-7; CDR3: CASRLLAGVYEQYF; DNA: TGTGCCAGCAGGCTACTAGCGGGAGTATACGAGCAGTACTTC